The clone carrying this T cell receptor beta chain appeared many times. Its specificity is unknown. The sample originates from a study of T cells in Graves' hyperthyroidism and ophthalmopathy. Points from the study as a whole: Stable hyperthyroidism was separated from ophthalmopathy by a model based on 13 V-J features. The model forecast ophthalmopathy, anticipating it by a median about 7 months before onset.

V dropped 7 bases and J dropped 5; count of bases not matched to a gene: 7. The CDR3 runs 14 residues. The TCR beta CDR3 regions underwent amplification using RNA transcripts as the source. Carried out on the TCR CDR3, a first-round RT-PCR used the HTBI primer set. In TCRdb, the multiplex PCR reads were re-called with MiXCR into one record per CDR3 protein. The sample yields 250,000 to 300,000 distinct CDR3 sequences, roughly 15% seen once. PBMCs were derived from approximately 10 ml fresh peripheral blood. The TCR was taken from a woman between 40 and 55 years old with Graves' hyperthyroidism that later progressed to Graves' ophthalmopathy. Specimen: blood. The chain joins TRBV12-3 or TRBV12-4 to TRBJ1-4; 7 positions agree with TRBD1. CDR3 DNA: TGTGCCAGCACCTTGGGACAGATAAATGAAAAACTGTTTTTT. Protein product: CASTLGQINEKLFF.